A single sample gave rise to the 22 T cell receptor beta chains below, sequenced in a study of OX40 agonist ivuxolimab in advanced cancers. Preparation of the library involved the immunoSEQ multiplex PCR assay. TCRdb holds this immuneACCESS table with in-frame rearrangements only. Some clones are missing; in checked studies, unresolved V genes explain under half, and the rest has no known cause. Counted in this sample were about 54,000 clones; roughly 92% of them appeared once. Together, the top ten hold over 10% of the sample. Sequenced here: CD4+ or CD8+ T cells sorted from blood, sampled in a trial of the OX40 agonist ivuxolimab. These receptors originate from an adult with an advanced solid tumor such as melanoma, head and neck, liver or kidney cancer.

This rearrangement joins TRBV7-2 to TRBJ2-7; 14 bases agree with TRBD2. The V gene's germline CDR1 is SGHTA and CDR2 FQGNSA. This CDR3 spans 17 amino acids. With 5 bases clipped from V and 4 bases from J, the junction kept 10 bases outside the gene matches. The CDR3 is CASSRHLGLAGGYEQYF. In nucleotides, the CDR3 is TGTGCCAGCAGCCGCCACTTAGGACTAGCGGGAGGTTACGAGCAGTACTTC.

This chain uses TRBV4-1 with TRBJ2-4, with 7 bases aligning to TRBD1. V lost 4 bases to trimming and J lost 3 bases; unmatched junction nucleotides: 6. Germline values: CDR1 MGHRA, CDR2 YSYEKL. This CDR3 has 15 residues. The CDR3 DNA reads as TGCGCCAGCAGCCTCCTTGGACAGGTCAAAAACATTCAGTACTTC. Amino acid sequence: CASSLLGQVKNIQYF.

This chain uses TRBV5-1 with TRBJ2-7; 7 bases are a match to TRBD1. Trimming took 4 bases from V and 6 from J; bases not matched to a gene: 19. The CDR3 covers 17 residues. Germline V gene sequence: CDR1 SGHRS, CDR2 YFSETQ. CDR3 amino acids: CASSPTRGQALPREQYF. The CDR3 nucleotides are TGCGCCAGCAGCCCAACCAGAGGACAGGCCTTACCCCGCGAGCAGTACTTC.

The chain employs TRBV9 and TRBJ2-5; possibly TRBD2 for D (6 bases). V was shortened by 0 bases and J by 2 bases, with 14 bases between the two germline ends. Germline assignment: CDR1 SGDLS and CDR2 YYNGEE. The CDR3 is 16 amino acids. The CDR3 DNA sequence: TGTGCCAGCAGCGTAGAATCGGGGGTCTTTCAAGAGACCCAGTACTTC. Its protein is CASSVESGVFQETQYF.

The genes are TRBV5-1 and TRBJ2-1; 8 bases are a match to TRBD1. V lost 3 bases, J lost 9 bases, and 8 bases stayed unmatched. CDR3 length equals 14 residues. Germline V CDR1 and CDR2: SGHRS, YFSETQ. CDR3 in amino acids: CASSSGQGPSEQFF. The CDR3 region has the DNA TGCGCCAGCAGCTCCGGACAGGGACCGAGTGAGCAGTTCTTC.

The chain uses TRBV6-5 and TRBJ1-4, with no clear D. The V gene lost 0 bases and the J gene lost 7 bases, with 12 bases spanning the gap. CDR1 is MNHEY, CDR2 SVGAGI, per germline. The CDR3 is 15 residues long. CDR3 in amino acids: CASSYSKEGFEKLFF. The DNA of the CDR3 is TGTGCCAGCAGTTACTCGAAGGAAGGGTTTGAAAAACTGTTTTTT.

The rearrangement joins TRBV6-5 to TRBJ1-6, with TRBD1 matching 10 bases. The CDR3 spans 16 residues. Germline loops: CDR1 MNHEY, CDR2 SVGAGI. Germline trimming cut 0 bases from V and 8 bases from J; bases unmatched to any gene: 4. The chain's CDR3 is CASSYSGTGVDSPLHF. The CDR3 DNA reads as TGTGCCAGCAGTTACTCGGGGACAGGGGTAGATTCACCCCTCCACTTT.

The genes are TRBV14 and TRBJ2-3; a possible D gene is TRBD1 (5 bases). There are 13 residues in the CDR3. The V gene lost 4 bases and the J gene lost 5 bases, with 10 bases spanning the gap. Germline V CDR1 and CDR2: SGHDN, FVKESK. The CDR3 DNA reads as TGTGCCAGCAGCCCTAACCAGGGAGATACGCAGTATTTT. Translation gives CASSPNQGDTQYF. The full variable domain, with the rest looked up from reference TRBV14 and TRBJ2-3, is EAGVTQFPSHSVIEKGQTVTLRCDPISGHDNLYWYRRVMGKEIKFLLHFVKESKQDESGMPNNRFLAERTGGTYSTLKVQPAELEDSGVYFCASSPNQGDTQYFGPGTRLTVL.

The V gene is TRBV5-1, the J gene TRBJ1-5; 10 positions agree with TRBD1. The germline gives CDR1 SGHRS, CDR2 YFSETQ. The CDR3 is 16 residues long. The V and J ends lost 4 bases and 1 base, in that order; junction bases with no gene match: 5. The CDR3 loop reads CASSIGTGDSNQPQHF. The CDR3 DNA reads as TGCGCCAGCAGCATAGGGACAGGGGACAGCAATCAGCCCCAGCATTTT.

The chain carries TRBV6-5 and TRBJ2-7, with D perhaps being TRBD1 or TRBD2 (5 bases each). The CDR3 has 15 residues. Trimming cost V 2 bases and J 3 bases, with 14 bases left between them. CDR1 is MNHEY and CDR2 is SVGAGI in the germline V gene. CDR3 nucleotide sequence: TGTGCCAGCAGTTACGGGGCCGGGGTTGACTACGAGCAGTACTTC. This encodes CASSYGAGVDYEQYF.

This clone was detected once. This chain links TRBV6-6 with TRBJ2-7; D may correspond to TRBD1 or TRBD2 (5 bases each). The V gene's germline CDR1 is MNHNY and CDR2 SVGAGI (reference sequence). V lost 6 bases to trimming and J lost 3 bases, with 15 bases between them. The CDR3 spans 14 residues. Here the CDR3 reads CASRKGWGNYEQYF. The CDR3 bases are TGTGCCAGCAGGAAGGGATGGGGGAACTACGAGCAGTACTTC.

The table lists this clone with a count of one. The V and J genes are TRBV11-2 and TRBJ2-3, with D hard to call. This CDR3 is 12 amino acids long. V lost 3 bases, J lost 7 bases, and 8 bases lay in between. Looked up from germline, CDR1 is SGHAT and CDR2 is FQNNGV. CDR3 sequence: CASSLDVNTQYF. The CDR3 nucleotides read TGTGCCAGCAGCTTGGACGTCAATACGCAGTATTTT.

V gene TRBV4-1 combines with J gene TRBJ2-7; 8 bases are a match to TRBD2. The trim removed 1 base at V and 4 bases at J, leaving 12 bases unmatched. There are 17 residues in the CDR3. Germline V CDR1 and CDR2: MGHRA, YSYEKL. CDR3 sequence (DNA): TGCGCCAGCAGCCAAGGTTGGTCAGGGACTAGTCCGTACGAGCAGTACTTC. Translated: CASSQGWSGTSPYEQYF.

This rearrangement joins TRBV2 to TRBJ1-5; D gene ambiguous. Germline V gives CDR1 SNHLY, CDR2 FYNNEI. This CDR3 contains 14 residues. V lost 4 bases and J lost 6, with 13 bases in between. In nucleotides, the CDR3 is TGTGCCAGCAGTGGTCAAGGGATCGGTCAGCCCCAGCATTTT. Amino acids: CASSGQGIGQPQHF.

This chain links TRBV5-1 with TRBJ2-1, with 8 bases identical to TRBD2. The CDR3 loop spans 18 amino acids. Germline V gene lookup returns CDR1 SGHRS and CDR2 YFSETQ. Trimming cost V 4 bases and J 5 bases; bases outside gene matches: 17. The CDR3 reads CASSAETSGTSLHNEQFF. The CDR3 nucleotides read TGCGCCAGCAGCGCGGAGACGTCCGGGACTAGTTTACACAATGAGCAGTTCTTC.

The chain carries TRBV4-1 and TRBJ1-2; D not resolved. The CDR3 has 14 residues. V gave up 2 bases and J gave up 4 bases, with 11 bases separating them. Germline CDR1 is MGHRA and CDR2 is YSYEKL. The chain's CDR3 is CASSQRGWVYGYTF. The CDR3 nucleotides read TGCGCCAGCAGCCAACGGGGTTGGGTCTATGGCTACACCTTC.

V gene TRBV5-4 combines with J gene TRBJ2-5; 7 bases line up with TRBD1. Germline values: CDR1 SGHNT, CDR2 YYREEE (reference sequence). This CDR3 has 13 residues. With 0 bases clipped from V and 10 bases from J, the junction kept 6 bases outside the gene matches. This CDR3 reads CASSLGDRANQYF. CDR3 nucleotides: TGTGCCAGCAGCTTGGGGGACAGAGCGAACCAGTACTTC.

The CDR3 DNA sequence: TGCGCCAGCAGTCAAACCGCCGGGACAGGGCCCTACAATGAGCAGTTCTTC. This sequence encodes CASSQTAGTGPYNEQFF. The V call is TRBV23-1, the J call TRBJ2-1; 9 nucleotides match TRBD1. TRBV23-1 is an open reading frame whose function is uncertain. This CDR3 comprises 17 residues. V lost 2 bases to trimming and J lost 2 bases; unmatched junction nucleotides: 7.

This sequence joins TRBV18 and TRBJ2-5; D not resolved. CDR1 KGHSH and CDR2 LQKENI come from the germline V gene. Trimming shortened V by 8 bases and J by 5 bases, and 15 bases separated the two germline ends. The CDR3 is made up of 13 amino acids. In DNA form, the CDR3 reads TGTGCCAGCCCACAGCACCCATCGGAGACCCAGTACTTC. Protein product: CASPQHPSETQYF.

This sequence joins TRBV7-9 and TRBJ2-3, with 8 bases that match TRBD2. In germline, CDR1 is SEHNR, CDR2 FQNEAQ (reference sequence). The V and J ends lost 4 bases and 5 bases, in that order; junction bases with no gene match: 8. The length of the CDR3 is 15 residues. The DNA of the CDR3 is TGTGCCAGCAGCTCAGCGGGAGTAGGATTAGATACGCAGTATTTT. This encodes CASSSAGVGLDTQYF.

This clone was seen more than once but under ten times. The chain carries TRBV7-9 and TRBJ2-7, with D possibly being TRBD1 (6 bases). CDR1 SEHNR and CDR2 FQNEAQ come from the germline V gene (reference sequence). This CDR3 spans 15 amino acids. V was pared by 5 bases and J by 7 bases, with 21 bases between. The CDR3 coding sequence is TGTGCCAGCAGCCCCATGGACAGACCTTCGGGGGAGCAGTACTTC. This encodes CASSPMDRPSGEQYF. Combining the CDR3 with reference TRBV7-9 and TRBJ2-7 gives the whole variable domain DTGVSQNPRHKITKRGQNVTFRCDPISEHNRLYWYRQTLGQGPEFLTYFQNEAQLEKSRLLSDRFSAERPKGSFSTLEIQRTEQGDSAMYLCASSPMDRPSGEQYFGPGTRLTVT.

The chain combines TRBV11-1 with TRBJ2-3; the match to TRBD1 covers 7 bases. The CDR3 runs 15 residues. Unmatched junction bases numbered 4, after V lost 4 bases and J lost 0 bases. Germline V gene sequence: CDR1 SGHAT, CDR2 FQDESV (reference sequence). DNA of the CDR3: TGTGCCAGCAGCTCCGGGACAGTTAGCACAGATACGCAGTATTTT. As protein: CASSSGTVSTDTQYF.